These 4 T cell receptor beta chains were all obtained from the same sample, sequenced in a study of OX40 agonist ivuxolimab in advanced cancers. Library preparation used the immunoSEQ multiplex PCR assay. Imported from immuneACCESS, the table was reduced by TCRdb to in-frame sequences with V and J called. These copies leave out some clones; in studies compared against another copy, an unresolved V gene accounts for under half, and the cause of the remainder is not known. This sample has some 70,000 clones in its table, and less than 90% of those were observed once. The top ten constitute 0.95% to 1.3% of the sample. This sample comprised CD4+ or CD8+ T cells sorted from blood, obtained in a trial of the OX40 agonist ivuxolimab. Receptors were obtained from an adult with an advanced solid tumor such as melanoma, head and neck, liver or kidney cancer.

V gene TRBV7-2 combines with J gene TRBJ2-1; maybe TRBD2 (6 bases). V was clipped by 4 bases and J by 3 bases, with 7 bases between them. Germline CDR1 and CDR2: SGHTA and FQGNSA. The CDR3 extends over 13 amino acids. As DNA, the CDR3 is TGTGCCAGCAGCTCCGGGGGCTACAATGAGCAGTTCTTC. The encoded protein is CASSSGGYNEQFF.

This clone was seen once. The chain couples TRBV5-1 to TRBJ2-5; 7 bases map to TRBD2. The germline gives CDR1 SGHRS, CDR2 YFSETQ. The V and J ends lost 3 bases and 5 bases, in that order; junction bases with no gene match: 1. This CDR3 has 12 amino acids. The CDR3 reads CASSWGGETQYF. CDR3 bases: TGCGCCAGCAGCTGGGGAGGGGAGACCCAGTACTTC.

The chain is built from TRBV2 and TRBJ1-2; D perhaps matches TRBD1 (5 bases). The V end was cut by 4 bases, the J end by 6 bases, with 9 bases between. Germline V gene data show CDR1 as SNHLY and CDR2 as FYNNEI. The CDR3 is 12 amino acids. CDR3 in amino acids: CASSGPGHGYTF. The CDR3 DNA reads TGTGCCAGCAGTGGTCCAGGGCATGGCTACACCTTC.

The CDR3 coding sequence is TGTGCCAGCAGCTTATTACAGGGGCTAAATGAAAAACTGTTTTTT. It translates to CASSLLQGLNEKLFF. This chain joins TRBV11-3 and TRBJ1-4; 7 bases agree with TRBD1. Germline assignment: CDR1 SGHNT and CDR2 YENEEA. Trimming removed 2 bases from V and 5 bases from J; junction bases left unmatched: 5. This CDR3 region has 15 residues.